This TCR beta chain was identified during a study of T cells in Graves' hyperthyroidism and ophthalmopathy. About the research overall: Peripheral blood draws took place at initial diagnosis, ahead of any treatment. Study conclusions and caveats: Appearing also in blood were most of the thyroid clonotypes expanded above 0.001.

This clonotype was picked up many times. The antigen is undetermined. Amplification of TCR beta CDR3 regions used RNA as the template. Researchers ran a first-round RT-PCR on the TCR CDR3 using the HTBI primer set. From the multiplex PCR reads, TCRdb called clonotypes with MiXCR, one entry per CDR3 protein. The data hold 450,000 to 650,000 distinct CDR3 sequences, with 12% to 15% observed a single time. The diagnostic basis comprised clinical symptoms, serum thyroxine and TRAb, thyroid ultrasound and orbital computed tomography. Out of 8.5 to 10 ml of fresh peripheral blood came the PBMCs. Deletions cut 6 bases from V and 3 bases from J, with 19 bases between. The CDR3 consists of 16 residues. Germline assignment: CDR1 KGHDR and CDR2 SFDVKD.

This receptor was identified in a young woman with Graves' ophthalmopathy. This chain uses TRBV24-1 with TRBJ1-1, with a tentative D call TRBD1 (5 bases). Sequencing was performed on blood. CDR3 nucleotide sequence: TGTGCCACCAGTATTGGGGTCCCGGGACGTGACACTGAAGCTTTCTTT. Its protein is CATSIGVPGRDTEAFF.